A single sample gave rise to the 19 T cell receptor beta chains below, sequenced in a study of T cell responses to AZD1222 COVID-19 vaccine. The data were produced by immunoSEQ multiplex PCR, yet TCRdb's version contains in-frame clones alone and is incomplete. The sample lists under 200,000 clones, 87% seen once, with less than 1.3% in the top ten. This specimen was peripheral blood, taken 28 days after the second AZD1222 dose. The receptors derive from an adult who received the AZD1222 COVID-19 vaccine.

The chain uses TRBV19 and TRBJ1-2, with TRBD1 as a possible D gene (5 bases). Germline CDR1 LNHDA, CDR2 SQIVND (reference sequence). V was clipped by 7 bases and J by 6 bases, with 15 bases between them. The CDR3 totals 13 residues. The CDR3 here is CASTPTVLDGYTF. CDR3 nucleotides: TGTGCCAGTACCCCGACAGTACTCGATGGCTACACCTTC.

Turning to this clone: Other DNA sequences of this sample code for an identical CDR3. For the CDR3, the DNA is TGCGCCAGCAGCTTGGCCGGGCAGGGCGAGACCCAGTACTTC. Protein sequence: CASSLAGQGETQYF. V gene TRBV5-1 combines with J gene TRBJ2-5; D might be TRBD1 (5 bases). Per the germline V gene, CDR1 is SGHRS and CDR2 is YFSETQ. The V end lost 0 bases, the J end lost 5 bases, and 11 bases lay between the germline ends. There are 14 residues in the CDR3.

The gene calls are TRBV5-4 and TRBJ2-2; D ambiguous. V was cut by 2 bases and J by 5 bases, with 13 bases left in between. The CDR3 loop spans 15 amino acids. The germline V gene has CDR1 SGHNT and CDR2 YYREEE (reference sequence). In DNA form, the CDR3 reads TGTGCCAGCAGCTTAAAAAGGGATAGAACCGGGGAGCTGTTTTTT. Its protein is CASSLKRDRTGELFF.

This clone was seen more than once but under ten times. The chain carries TRBV7-9 and TRBJ1-2; D gene uncertain. Germline-derived CDR1 and CDR2 are SEHNR and FQNEAQ (reference sequence). The V end was cut by 5 bases, the J end by 11 bases, with 12 bases between. CDR3 length equals 11 residues. CDR3: CASSLRAAYTF. The CDR3 DNA reads TGTGCCAGCAGCCTCCGGGCAGCTTACACCTTC.

The genes are TRBV3-1 (or the pseudogene TRBV3-2) and TRBJ1-2; no definite D call. Germline CDR1 and CDR2: LGHDT and YNNKEL (reference sequence). Trimming pared 4 bases from V and 0 bases from J, leaving 15 bases between. The CDR3 extends over 16 amino acids. The CDR3 protein is CASSPGEERANYGYTF. CDR3 nucleotide sequence: TGTGCCAGCAGCCCCGGAGAGGAACGTGCTAACTATGGCTACACCTTC.

V and J are TRBV4-1 and TRBJ1-1; D perhaps matches TRBD1 (6 bases). This CDR3 is built from 15 residues. V dropped 6 bases and J dropped 0 bases, with 14 bases sitting between them. Germline CDR1 reads MGHRA; CDR2 reads YSYEKL. The chain's CDR3 is CASSSTGTVNTEAFF. In DNA form, the CDR3 reads TGCGCCAGCAGTAGCACAGGGACGGTGAACACTGAAGCTTTCTTT.

This clone turned up a few times. The chain recombines TRBV6-2 or TRBV6-3 with TRBJ1-1; D unresolved. V shed 3 bases and J shed 4 bases, with 12 bases lying between them. Germline loops: CDR1 MNHEY, CDR2 SVGEGT. This CDR3 has 14 amino acids. DNA of the CDR3: TGTGCCAGCAGTTATCCCCCAAGGTCCACTGAAGCTTTCTTT. This sequence encodes CASSYPPRSTEAFF.

CDR3 DNA: TGCGCCAGTCCCGGCCGGGACAGGGGGCTGAGGGCCAACGTCCTGACTTTC. Its protein product is CASPGRDRGLRANVLTF. The chain carries TRBV10-1 and TRBJ2-6; 12 nucleotides match TRBD1. The CDR3 length is 17 residues. Unmatched junction bases numbered 11, after V lost 9 bases and J lost 5 bases. Germline V lookup: CDR1 WNHNN, CDR2 SYGVQD (reference sequence).

The rearrangement joins TRBV5-5 to TRBJ2-5; the D is unclear. Germline CDR1 is SGHKS and CDR2 is YYEKEE (reference sequence). The CDR3 covers 13 residues. Trimming left V 1 base short and J 4 bases short, with 8 bases between. CDR3 sequence reads: CASSLRLRETQYF. The DNA of the CDR3 is TGTGCCAGCAGCTTGCGCTTGCGAGAGACCCAGTACTTC.

V is TRBV6-5 and J is TRBJ1-6, with D possibly being TRBD1 (6 bases). V lost 6 bases, J lost 0 bases, and 9 bases lay in between. Germline loops: CDR1 MNHEY, CDR2 SVGAGI. The CDR3 loop spans 15 amino acids. Here the CDR3 reads CASSLDSSYNSPLHF. CDR3 sequence (DNA): TGTGCCAGCAGCCTGGACAGCTCCTATAATTCACCCCTCCACTTT.

The chain is built from TRBV20-1 and TRBJ1-4; no reliable D call. This CDR3 spans 11 amino acids. Trimming pared 6 bases from V and 8 bases from J, leaving 10 bases between. The germline gives CDR1 DFQATT, CDR2 SNEGSKA (reference sequence). The CDR3 loop reads CSAPVGEKLFF. The CDR3 nucleotides read TGCAGTGCCCCGGTTGGGGAAAAACTGTTTTTT.

The V call is TRBV7-2, the J call TRBJ1-4; a possible D gene is TRBD1 (5 bases). The ends were cut back, 9 bases at V and 11 bases at J, with 19 bases in the middle. Germline V gene sequence: CDR1 SGHTA, CDR2 FQGNSA. CDR3 length: 13 residues. This chain's CDR3 is CASSPRTQEKLFF. The CDR3, as DNA: TGTGCCAGTAGCCCGCGGACACAAGAGAAACTGTTTTTT. Using reference TRBV7-2 and TRBJ1-4 for the parts outside the CDR3, the full variable domain is GAGVSQSPSNKVTEKGKDVELRCDPISGHTALYWYRQSLGQGLEFLIYFQGNSAPDKSGLPSDRFSAERTGGSVSTLTIQRTQQEDSAVYLCASSPRTQEKLFFGSGTQLSVL.

The rearrangement links TRBV4-1 to TRBJ2-3; 7 bases are shared with TRBD2. Germline V gene data show CDR1 as MGHRA and CDR2 as YSYEKL. The CDR3 consists of 14 residues. V shed 4 bases, J shed 4 bases, and the junction held 5 bases outside the gene matches. The CDR3 protein is CASSLGTISDTQYF. CDR3 coding DNA: TGCGCCAGCAGCCTCGGGACTATCTCAGATACGCAGTATTTT.

The J gene is TRBJ2-7, the V gene TRBV2; the match to TRBD1 covers 10 bases. The CDR3 has 15 residues. Germline V lookup: CDR1 SNHLY, CDR2 FYNNEI. V trimming: 1 base; J trimming: 0 bases; junction bases outside the gene matches: 0. The CDR3 sequence: CASSEGTGGSYEQYF. CDR3 nucleotides: TGTGCCAGCAGTGAAGGGACAGGGGGCTCCTACGAGCAGTACTTC.

The chain links TRBV28 to TRBJ1-6; D remains unclear. Germline V gene data show CDR1 as MDHEN and CDR2 as SYDVKM. The CDR3 spans 15 residues. V was pared by 5 bases and J by 10 bases, with 18 bases between. CDR3 amino acids: CASSPSTGGRSPLHF. The CDR3 bases are TGTGCCAGCAGTCCCTCCACGGGTGGTAGGTCACCCCTCCACTTT.

The chain recombines TRBV19 with TRBJ2-2; no firm D call. Between the trimmed V and J ends, which lost 6 bases and 6 bases, there was a span of 14 bases. Germline V lookup: CDR1 LNHDA, CDR2 SQIVND (reference sequence). The CDR3 length is 14 residues. DNA for the CDR3: TGTGCCAGTAGCGGGCTGGTAGCTGCCGGGGAGCTGTTTTTT. This gives the protein CASSGLVAAGELFF.

The V and J genes are TRBV12-3 or TRBV12-4 and TRBJ1-2; possible D gene TRBD1, 6 bases. The CDR3 length is 13 residues. Trimming stripped 5 bases from V and 8 bases from J, with 15 bases between. The CDR3: CASSPQGRTGYTF. CDR3 coding DNA: TGTGCCAGCAGTCCACAGGGACGGACGGGCTACACCTTC.

The chain links TRBV7-2 to TRBJ2-7; tentative D call: TRBD2 (7 bases). V shed 0 bases and J shed 5 bases, with 11 bases lying between them. This CDR3 is 14 amino acids long. Germline V lookup: CDR1 SGHTA, CDR2 FQGNSA. CDR3: CASSLAGGLDEQYF. The CDR3 nucleotides read TGTGCCAGCAGCTTAGCGGGGGGGCTCGACGAGCAGTACTTC.

This chain uses TRBV5-1 with TRBJ1-1; no definite D call. Trimming removed 0 bases from V and 1 base from J, with 7 bases in between. The germline V gene has CDR1 SGHRS and CDR2 YFSETQ. This CDR3 is 14 amino acids long. CDR3 protein: CASSLGQTNTEAFF. For the CDR3, the DNA is TGCGCCAGCAGCTTGGGGCAGACGAACACTGAAGCTTTCTTT.